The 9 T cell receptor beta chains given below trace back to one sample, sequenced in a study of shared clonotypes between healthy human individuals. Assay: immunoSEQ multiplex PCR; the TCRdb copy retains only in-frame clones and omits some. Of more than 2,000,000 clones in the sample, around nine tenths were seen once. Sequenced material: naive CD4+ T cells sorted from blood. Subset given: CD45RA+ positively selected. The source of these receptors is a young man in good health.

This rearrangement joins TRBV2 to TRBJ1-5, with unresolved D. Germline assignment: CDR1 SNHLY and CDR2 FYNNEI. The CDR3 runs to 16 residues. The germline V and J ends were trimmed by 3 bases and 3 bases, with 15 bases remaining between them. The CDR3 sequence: CASSEGMGGTNQPQHF. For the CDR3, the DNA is TGTGCCAGCAGTGAGGGAATGGGCGGCACCAATCAGCCCCAGCATTTT.

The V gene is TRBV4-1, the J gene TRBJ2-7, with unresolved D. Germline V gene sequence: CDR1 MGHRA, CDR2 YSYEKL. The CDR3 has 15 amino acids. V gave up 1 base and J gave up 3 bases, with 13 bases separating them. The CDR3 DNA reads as TGCGCCAGCAGCCAAGCCTTAGGCACCTACTACGAGCAGTACTTC. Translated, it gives CASSQALGTYYEQYF.

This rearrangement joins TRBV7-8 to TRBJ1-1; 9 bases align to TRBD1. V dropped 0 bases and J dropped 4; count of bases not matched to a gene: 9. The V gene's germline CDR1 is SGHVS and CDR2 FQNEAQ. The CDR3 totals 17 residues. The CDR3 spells CASSLARDRVVGTEAFF. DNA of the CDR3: TGTGCCAGCAGCTTAGCAAGGGACAGGGTTGTGGGCACTGAAGCTTTCTTT.

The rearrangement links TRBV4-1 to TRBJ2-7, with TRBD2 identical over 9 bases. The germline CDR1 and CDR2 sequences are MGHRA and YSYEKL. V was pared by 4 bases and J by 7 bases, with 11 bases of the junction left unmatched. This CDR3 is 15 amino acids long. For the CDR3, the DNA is TGCGCCAGCAGCCCGCTGAGCGGGAGGTCTGAGGAGCAGTACTTC. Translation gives CASSPLSGRSEEQYF.

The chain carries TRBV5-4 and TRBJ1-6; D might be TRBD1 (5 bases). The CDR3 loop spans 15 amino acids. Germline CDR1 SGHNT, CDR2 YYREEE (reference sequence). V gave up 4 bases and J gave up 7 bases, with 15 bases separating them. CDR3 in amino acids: CASSPGGLQNSPLHF. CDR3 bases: TGTGCCAGCAGCCCTGGGGGGTTGCAGAATTCACCCCTCCACTTT.

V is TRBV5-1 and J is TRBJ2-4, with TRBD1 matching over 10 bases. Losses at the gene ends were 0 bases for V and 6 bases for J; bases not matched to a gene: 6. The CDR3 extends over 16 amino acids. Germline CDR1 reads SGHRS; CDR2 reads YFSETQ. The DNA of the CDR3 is TGCGCCAGCAGCTTGGGCGGGACAGGGGCAGGAAACATTCAGTACTTC. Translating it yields CASSLGGTGAGNIQYF.

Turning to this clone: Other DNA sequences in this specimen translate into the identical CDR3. The CDR3 loop reads CASSLGRVDYGYTF. Written as DNA, the CDR3 is TGTGCCAGCAGTTTGGGGAGGGTGGACTATGGCTACACCTTC. The chain recombines TRBV28 with TRBJ1-2; D call uncertain. The CDR3 length is 14 residues. From germline, CDR1 is MDHEN and CDR2 SYDVKM. Trimming removed 3 bases from V and 3 bases from J, with 11 bases in between.

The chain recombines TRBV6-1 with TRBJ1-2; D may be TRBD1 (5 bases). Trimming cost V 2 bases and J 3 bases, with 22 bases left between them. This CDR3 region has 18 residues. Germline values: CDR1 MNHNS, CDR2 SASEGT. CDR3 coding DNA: TGTGCCAGCAGTGAAAGCCCCTTTACAGGACGGGCGGACTATGGCTACACCTTC. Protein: CASSESPFTGRADYGYTF.

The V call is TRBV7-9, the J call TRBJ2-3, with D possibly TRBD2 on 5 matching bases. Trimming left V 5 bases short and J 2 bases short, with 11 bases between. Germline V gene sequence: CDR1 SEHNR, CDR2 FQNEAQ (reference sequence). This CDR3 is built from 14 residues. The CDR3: CASSRGLTTDTQYF. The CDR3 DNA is TGTGCCAGCAGCCGAGGGCTAACCACAGATACGCAGTATTTT.